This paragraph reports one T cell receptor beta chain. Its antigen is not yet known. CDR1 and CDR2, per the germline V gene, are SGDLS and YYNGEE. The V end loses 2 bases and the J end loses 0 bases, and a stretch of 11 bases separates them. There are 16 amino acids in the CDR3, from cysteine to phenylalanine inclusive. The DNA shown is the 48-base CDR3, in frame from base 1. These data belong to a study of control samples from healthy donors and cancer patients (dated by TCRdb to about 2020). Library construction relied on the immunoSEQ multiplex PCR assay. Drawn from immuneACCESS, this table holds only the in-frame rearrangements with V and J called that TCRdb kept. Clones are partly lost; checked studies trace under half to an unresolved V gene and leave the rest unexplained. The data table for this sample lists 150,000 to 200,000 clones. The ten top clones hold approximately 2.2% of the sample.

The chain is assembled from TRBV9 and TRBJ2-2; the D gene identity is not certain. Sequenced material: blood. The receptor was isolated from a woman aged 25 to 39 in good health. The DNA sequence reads TGTGCCAGCAGCGTGACGACAAGTTCGAACACCGGGGAGCTGTTTTTT. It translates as CASSVTTSSNTGELFF. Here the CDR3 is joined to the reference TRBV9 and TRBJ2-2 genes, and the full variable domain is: DSGVTQTPKHLITATGQRVTLRCSPRSGDLSVYWYQQSLDQGLQFLIQYYNGEERAKGNILERFSAQQFPDLHSELNLSSLELGDSALYFCASSVTTSSNTGELFFGEGSRLTVL.